This T cell receptor (beta chain) was sequenced in a study of T cell repertoires in ileal Crohn's disease. Assay: immunoSEQ multiplex PCR; the TCRdb copy retains only in-frame clones and omits some. The sample holds 15,000 to 20,000 clones, around 88% seen once. The V segment lost 4 bases and the J segment 5 bases; nucleotides outside the gene matches: 2. Germline values: CDR1 SGHRS, CDR2 YFSETQ. The CDR3 extends over 13 amino acids. The sample was ileal tissue. The chain links TRBV5-1 to TRBJ1-2; TRBD1 agrees at 10 bases. The clonotype comes from an adult with Crohn's disease. CDR3 in DNA: TGCGCCAGCAGCCCGGGACAGGGGTATGGCTACACCTTC. Protein sequence: CASSPGQGYGYTF. Variable domain in full (rest from reference TRBV5-1 and TRBJ1-2): KAGVTQTPRYLIKTRGQQVTLSCSPISGHRSVSWYQQTPGQGLQFLFEYFSETQRNKGNFPGRFSGRQFSNSRSEMNVSTLELGDSALYLCASSPGQGYGYTFGSGTRLTVV.